This TCR beta chain was documented in a study of blood T cell repertoires in COVID-19. Looking at the study overall: Sources were T cells, B-cell-depleted T cells, or PBMCs; the material itself was cDNA or gDNA.

Assay: immunoSEQ multiplex PCR; the TCRdb copy retains only in-frame clones and omits some. The sample holds 250,000 to 300,000 clones; roughly nine tenths are singletons and the top ten take less than 1%. Trimming removed 4 bases from V and 6 bases from J; junction bases left unmatched: 8. This CDR3 region has 14 residues. CDR1 and CDR2 (germline): KGHSH, LQKENI. The rearrangement links TRBV18 to TRBJ1-1; TRBD1 agrees at 7 bases. Material for sequencing was peripheral blood. The sequence came from a woman aged 40 to 50 who had recovered from COVID-19. As DNA, the CDR3 is TGTGCCAGCTCACAAGACAGGGAACGCGCTGAAGCTTTCTTT. This codes for CASSQDRERAEAFF.